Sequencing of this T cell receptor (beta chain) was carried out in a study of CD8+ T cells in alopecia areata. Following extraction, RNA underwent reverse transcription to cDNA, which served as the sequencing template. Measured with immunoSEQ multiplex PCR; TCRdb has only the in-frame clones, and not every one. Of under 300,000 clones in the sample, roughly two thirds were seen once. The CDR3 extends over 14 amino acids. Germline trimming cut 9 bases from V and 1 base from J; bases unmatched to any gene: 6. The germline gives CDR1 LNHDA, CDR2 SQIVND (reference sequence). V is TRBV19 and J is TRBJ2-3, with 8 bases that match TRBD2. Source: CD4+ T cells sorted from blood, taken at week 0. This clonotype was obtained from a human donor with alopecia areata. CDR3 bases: TGTGCCAGCTCAGGGACTAGAGGCACAGATACGCAGTATTTT. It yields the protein CASSGTRGTDTQYF.